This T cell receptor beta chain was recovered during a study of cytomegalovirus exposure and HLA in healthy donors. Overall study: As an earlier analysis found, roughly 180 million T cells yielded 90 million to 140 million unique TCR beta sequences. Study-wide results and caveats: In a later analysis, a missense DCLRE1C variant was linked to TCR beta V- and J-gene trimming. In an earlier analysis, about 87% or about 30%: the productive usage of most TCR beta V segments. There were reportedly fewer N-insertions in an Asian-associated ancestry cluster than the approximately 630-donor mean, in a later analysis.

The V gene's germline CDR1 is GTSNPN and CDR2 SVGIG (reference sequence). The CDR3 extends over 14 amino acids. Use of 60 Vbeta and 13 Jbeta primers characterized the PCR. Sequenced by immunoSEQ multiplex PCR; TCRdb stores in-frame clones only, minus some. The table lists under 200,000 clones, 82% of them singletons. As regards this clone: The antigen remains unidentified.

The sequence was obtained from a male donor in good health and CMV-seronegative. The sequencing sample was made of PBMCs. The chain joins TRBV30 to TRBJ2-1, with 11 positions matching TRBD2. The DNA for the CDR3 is TGTGCTTCCTCGGGGCTAGCGGGAGGAAGTGAGCAGTTCTTC. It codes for CASSGLAGGSEQFF.